These 30 T cell receptor beta chains came from one sample sequenced in a study of blood T cell repertoires in COVID-19. Assay: immunoSEQ multiplex PCR; the TCRdb copy retains only in-frame clones and omits some. Counted here are approximately 300,000 clones, 85% to 90% occurring once; the ten biggest clones make up 1%. What was sequenced was peripheral blood. The receptors were gathered from a woman in her 40s with COVID-19, enrolled during active disease.

The gene calls are TRBV25-1 and TRBJ2-2; weak D call: TRBD2 (6 bases). Germline V gives CDR1 MGHDK, CDR2 SYGVNS. The CDR3 contains 12 residues. Trimming stripped 6 bases from V and 6 bases from J, with 8 bases between. CDR3: CASRRGAGELFF. The DNA of the CDR3 is TGTGCCAGCAGGCGGGGTGCCGGGGAGCTGTTTTTT.

The V and J genes are TRBV28 and TRBJ2-5; weak D call: TRBD1 (6 bases). V lost 6 bases and J lost 5, with 28 bases in between. The CDR3 sequence is 18 residues long. The germline V gene has CDR1 MDHEN and CDR2 SYDVKM. CDR3 DNA sequence: TGTGCCAGCAGCTCCTCCCCGGGGTCCTCAGGGGTATGGGAGACCCAGTACTTC. Amino acid sequence: CASSSSPGSSGVWETQYF.

This clone was seen a handful of times. The chain employs TRBV10-3 and TRBJ1-4; the match to TRBD1 covers 7 bases. V lost 2 bases, J lost 7 bases, and 4 bases stayed unmatched. CDR3 length: 14 amino acids. Germline loops: CDR1 ENHRY, CDR2 SYGVKD. The CDR3 DNA reads TGTGCCATCAGTGAGGACAGGGTCAGTGAAAAACTGTTTTTT. Translating gives CAISEDRVSEKLFF.

This clone has a single count. The rearrangement uses TRBV2 and TRBJ2-1, with a possible D match to TRBD2 (5 bases). The V gene's germline CDR1 is SNHLY and CDR2 FYNNEI. Deletions cut 2 bases from V and 9 bases from J, with 17 bases between. The CDR3 runs 15 residues. CDR3 loop: CASSELQTASGEQFF. In DNA, the CDR3 is TGTGCCAGCAGTGAACTACAGACCGCCAGCGGTGAGCAGTTCTTC.

The chain carries TRBV5-4 and TRBJ2-5; TRBD2 matches at 15 bases. Per the germline V gene, CDR1 is SGHNT and CDR2 is YYREEE (reference sequence). J gave up 6 bases and V 0 bases, and 6 bases lay outside the gene matches. There are 17 residues in the CDR3. The CDR3 reads CASSLAGLAGGSQTQYF. The CDR3 nucleotides are TGTGCCAGCAGCTTGGCTGGACTAGCGGGAGGGAGCCAGACCCAGTACTTC. Filled out from reference TRBV5-4 and TRBJ2-5, the complete variable domain reads ETGVTQSPTHLIKTRGQQVTLRCSSQSGHNTVSWYQQALGQGPQFIFQYYREEENGRGNFPPRFSGLQFPNYSSELNVNALELDDSALYLCASSLAGLAGGSQTQYFGPGTRLLVL.

CDR3 residues: CASSQEINYGYTF. The DNA for the CDR3 is TGTGCCAGCAGCCAGGAGATTAACTATGGCTACACCTTC. V and J are TRBV3-1 (or the pseudogene TRBV3-2) and TRBJ1-2; D gene unclear. This CDR3 region has 13 residues. The germline V gene has CDR1 LGHDT and CDR2 YNNKEL (reference sequence). Trimming removed 3 bases from V and 1 base from J, with 6 bases in between.

The rearrangement links TRBV3-1 (or the pseudogene TRBV3-2) to TRBJ2-1; no firm D call. Germline CDR1 LGHDT, CDR2 YNNKEL (reference sequence). The CDR3 extends over 12 amino acids. With 0 bases removed from V and 15 bases from J, the gap between germline ends came to 12 bases. CDR3 region: CASSQDLEVAFF. In DNA, the CDR3 is TGTGCCAGCAGCCAAGATTTAGAGGTAGCGTTCTTC.

The gene calls are TRBV29-1 and TRBJ2-7; 14 nucleotides line up with TRBD2. In germline, CDR1 is SQVTM, CDR2 ANQGSEA. V lost 7 bases to trimming and J lost 7 bases; unmatched junction nucleotides: 9. The CDR3 is 14 residues long. CDR3 DNA sequence: TGCAGCGCTCGACCGGGACTAGCGGGAGAGGAGCAGTACTTC. This gives the protein CSARPGLAGEEQYF.

This clone was detected many times. Other nucleotide sequences from this sample produce the same CDR3. The chain recombines TRBV6-2 or TRBV6-3 with TRBJ2-7, with 9 bases lining up with TRBD1. The V gene end was trimmed by 0 bases and the J gene end by 3 bases; junction bases not matched to a gene: 0. CDR1 MNHEY and CDR2 SVGEGT come from the germline V gene. The CDR3 loop spans 14 amino acids. CDR3 nucleotides: TGTGCCAGCAGTTACTCGACAGGGGGCTACGAGCAGTACTTC. Translated: CASSYSTGGYEQYF.

V and J are TRBV19 and TRBJ1-1; D not resolved. The CDR3 totals 14 residues. Trimming removed 5 bases from V and 6 bases from J, with 16 bases in between. Germline V gene sequence: CDR1 LNHDA, CDR2 SQIVND (reference sequence). CDR3: CASSPARGRAEAFF. CDR3 nucleotides: TGTGCCAGTAGTCCGGCCCGGGGAAGGGCTGAAGCTTTCTTT. Full variable domain (rest looked up from reference TRBV19 and TRBJ1-1): DGGITQSPKYLFRKEGQNVTLSCEQNLNHDAMYWYRQDPGQGLRLIYYSQIVNDFQKGDIAEGYSVSREKKESFPLTVTSAQKNPTAFYLCASSPARGRAEAFFGQGTRLTVV.

The V call is TRBV18, the J call TRBJ2-3, with 7 bases fitting TRBD2. Looked up from germline, CDR1 is KGHSH and CDR2 is LQKENI. J was trimmed by 2 bases and V by 0 bases; bases with no gene match: 5. The CDR3 consists of 16 residues. DNA of the CDR3: TGTGCCAGCTCACCACCGCGGGGGACCCTCACAGATACGCAGTATTTT. This gives the protein CASSPPRGTLTDTQYF.

CDR3 in DNA: TGTGCCAGCAGTTACCTAGCGGGAAGCTCCTACAATGAGCAGTTCTTC. Translating it yields CASSYLAGSSYNEQFF. The rearrangement links TRBV7-6 to TRBJ2-1; 9 positions agree with TRBD2. The CDR3 spans 16 residues. Germline CDR1 SGHVS, CDR2 FNYEAQ. The V gene end was trimmed by 6 bases and the J gene end by 0 bases; junction bases not matched to a gene: 6.

V is TRBV27 and J is TRBJ1-6; no reliable D call. The CDR3 has 12 amino acids. Trimming took 6 bases from V and 13 from J, leaving 13 bases between them. Germline CDR1 reads MNHEY; CDR2 reads SMNVEV (reference sequence). The CDR3 DNA is TGTGCCAGCAGCGACCCCACAGCTCCCCTCCACTTT. Protein: CASSDPTAPLHF.

A note on this clone: This CDR3 is missing its conserved last phenylalanine or tryptophan, likely due to a read error. The limits of the CDR3 on the DNA are not certain, so only TCRdb's listed CDR3 is given. The chain is built from TRBV12-3 or TRBV12-4 and TRBJ2-7; TRBD1 is the table's D call and was not checked against the DNA. Inclusive of both ends, the CDR3 amounts to 10 amino acids. This chain's CDR3 is CASGQGASRL.

The chain carries TRBV9 and TRBJ2-1; 13 bases are a match to TRBD2. In germline, CDR1 is SGDLS, CDR2 YYNGEE. This CDR3 has 19 residues. V lost 2 bases, J lost 9 bases, and 17 bases stayed unmatched. The DNA for the CDR3 is TGTGCCAGCAGCGTTACAGGGACTAGCGGGATAGGGGTCGTTGGTGAGCAGTTCTTC. This sequence encodes CASSVTGTSGIGVVGEQFF.

The rearrangement joins TRBV19 to TRBJ2-2; TRBD2 aligns across 8 bases. V shed 1 base, J shed 7 bases, and the junction held 5 bases outside the gene matches. The CDR3 is made up of 15 amino acids. The V gene's germline CDR1 is LNHDA and CDR2 SQIVND (reference sequence). CDR3 loop: CASSIAGGRSGELFF. CDR3 in DNA: TGTGCCAGTAGTATAGCGGGCGGGAGGAGCGGGGAGCTGTTTTTT.

The chain joins TRBV29-1 to TRBJ2-2, with 10 bases matching TRBD2. V was pared by 4 bases and J by 4 bases, with 3 bases of the junction left unmatched. This CDR3 has 14 residues. CDR1 is SQVTM and CDR2 is ANQGSEA in the germline V gene. The CDR3 loop is CSVVAGGSTGELFF. The CDR3 coding sequence is TGCAGCGTTGTAGCGGGAGGTTCCACCGGGGAGCTGTTTTTT.

The CDR3 bases are TGTGCCAGCAGCCTAAGGGACAGGGGCACTGAAGCTTTCTTT. Its translation is CASSLRDRGTEAFF. The chain links TRBV9 to TRBJ1-1, with 10 positions matching TRBD1. The V gene end was trimmed by 4 bases and the J gene end by 4 bases; junction bases not matched to a gene: 4. Germline V gene lookup returns CDR1 SGDLS and CDR2 YYNGEE. The CDR3 covers 14 residues.

V usage is TRBV14 and J usage is TRBJ1-1; D not certain. Germline assignment: CDR1 SGHDN and CDR2 FVKESK. This CDR3 has 13 residues. Trimming removed 6 bases at V and 3 bases at J, with 11 bases between. The CDR3 bases are TGTGCCAGCAGTTTTCAACGGGACACTGAAGCTTTCTTT. Protein sequence: CASSFQRDTEAFF. The full variable domain, completed using reference TRBV14 and TRBJ1-1, is EAGVTQFPSHSVIEKGQTVTLRCDPISGHDNLYWYRRVMGKEIKFLLHFVKESKQDESGMPNNRFLAERTGGTYSTLKVQPAELEDSGVYFCASSFQRDTEAFFGQGTRLTVV.

The chain is built from TRBV27 and TRBJ2-1; TRBD2 matches 10 bases. CDR1 is MNHEY, CDR2 SMNVEV, per germline (reference sequence). This CDR3 has 14 residues. Trimming cost V 3 bases and J 7 bases; bases outside gene matches: 3. DNA for the CDR3: TGTGCCAGCAGTTTTAGCGGGAGGACTAATGAGCAGTTCTTC. Its protein product is CASSFSGRTNEQFF.

This clone was seen only a few times. The chain couples TRBV19 to TRBJ1-2; maybe TRBD1 (5 bases). CDR1 and CDR2 from the germline V gene are LNHDA and SQIVND (reference sequence). The CDR3 is 13 residues long. V lost 5 bases, J lost 7 bases, and 14 bases lay in between. The CDR3 spells CASSFKGNGGYTF. The CDR3 bases are TGTGCCAGTAGTTTTAAGGGGAACGGTGGCTACACCTTC.

The chain couples TRBV7-9 to TRBJ2-7; 13 bases are shared with TRBD2. The V gene end was trimmed by 7 bases and the J gene end by 5 bases; junction bases not matched to a gene: 17. This CDR3 is built from 18 residues. CDR1 is SEHNR, CDR2 FQNEAQ, per germline (reference sequence). In DNA, the CDR3 is TGTGCCAGCACCTCTGTCGGACTAGCGGGAGCCCCGGGGGACGAGCAGTACTTC. Its translation: CASTSVGLAGAPGDEQYF.

This sequence joins TRBV6-2 or TRBV6-3 and TRBJ1-1; 7 nucleotides line up with TRBD1. Trimming removed 6 bases from V and 9 bases from J; junction bases left unmatched: 10. Germline CDR1 is MNHEY and CDR2 is SVGEGT. The CDR3 contains 13 residues. The CDR3 loop is CASSTPGQHKAFF. The DNA of the CDR3 is TGTGCCAGCAGCACACCGGGACAGCATAAAGCTTTCTTT.

The table lists this clone with a count of one. This sequence joins TRBV5-1 and TRBJ1-2, with D maybe TRBD1 (5 bases). CDR1 and CDR2 (germline): SGHRS, YFSETQ. Trimming shortened V by 4 bases and J by 5 bases, and 21 bases separated the two germline ends. The CDR3 consists of 16 residues. CDR3 nucleotide sequence: TGCGCCAGCAGCCTTGGTGGTGGCAGGGCGGTATATGGCTACACCTTC. It specifies CASSLGGGRAVYGYTF.

V gene TRBV12-3 or TRBV12-4 combines with J gene TRBJ2-3; D unresolved. V was pared by 2 bases and J by 7 bases, with 10 bases between. The CDR3 has 13 residues. This chain's CDR3 is CASSLSARNTQYF. In nucleotides, the CDR3 is TGTGCCAGCAGTTTATCGGCGCGGAATACGCAGTATTTT.

This CDR3 is CASRRSGGHTDTQYF. The CDR3 DNA reads as TGTGCCAGCCGACGTTCGGGGGGACACACAGATACGCAGTATTTT. The chain is built from TRBV3-1 (or the pseudogene TRBV3-2) and TRBJ2-3; D possibly corresponds to TRBD2 (7 bases). In germline, CDR1 is LGHDT, CDR2 YNNKEL (reference sequence). With 8 bases removed from V and 2 bases from J, the gap between germline ends came to 17 bases. The CDR3 consists of 15 residues.

In the case of this clone: Additional DNA sequences in this sample encode the identical CDR3. The V call is TRBV7-2, the J call TRBJ1-1; no firm D call. Germline V lookup: CDR1 SGHTA, CDR2 FQGNSA. Trimming left V 2 bases short and J 1 base short, with 5 bases between. This CDR3 is built from 13 residues. CDR3 region: CASSLSGNTEAFF. The CDR3 DNA is TGTGCCAGCAGCTTATCGGGGAACACTGAAGCTTTCTTT.

This clone was counted a few times. V usage is TRBV4-1 and J usage is TRBJ2-1, with D perhaps matching TRBD1 (7 bases). This CDR3 region has 17 residues. Germline V CDR1 and CDR2: MGHRA, YSYEKL. V was clipped by 0 bases and J by 2 bases, with 14 bases between them. CDR3 loop: CASSQDPQGEAYNEQFF. DNA of the CDR3: TGCGCCAGCAGCCAAGATCCGCAGGGGGAGGCCTACAATGAGCAGTTCTTC.

This chain uses TRBV9 with TRBJ2-5; D not certain. Per germline, CDR1 SGDLS and CDR2 YYNGEE. Deletions cut 0 bases from V and 4 bases from J, with 10 bases between. The CDR3 is 14 residues long. CDR3 sequence: CASSVGPTGETQYF. CDR3 in DNA: TGTGCCAGCAGCGTAGGGCCAACGGGAGAGACCCAGTACTTC. Complete variable domain (other parts from reference TRBV9 and TRBJ2-5): DSGVTQTPKHLITATGQRVTLRCSPRSGDLSVYWYQQSLDQGLQFLIQYYNGEERAKGNILERFSAQQFPDLHSELNLSSLELGDSALYFCASSVGPTGETQYFGPGTRLLVL.

V usage is TRBV6-5 and J usage is TRBJ2-3, with TRBD2 matching 8 bases. The CDR3 sequence is 14 residues long. Germline lookup yields CDR1 MNHEY and CDR2 SVGAGI. V was clipped by 7 bases and J by 4 bases; unmatched bases: 7. The chain's CDR3 is CASTGGGQADTQYF. CDR3 sequence (DNA): TGTGCCAGCACCGGGGGGGGCCAAGCAGATACGCAGTATTTT.